Listed below are T cell receptor beta chains from one sample, sequenced in a study of T-cell memory formation after mild COVID-19. TCRdb redid the calling of the 5' RACE reads with MiXCR, one entry per CDR3 protein. The table has about 260,000 distinct CDR3 sequences, approximately 16% seen once. The sequencing input was PBMCs or a T cell subset sorted from them (not recorded which). These TCRs come from a man between 18 and 29 years old who had mild COVID-19 (a few samples of this study predate the infection). Cell type and time point are not known. Both conserved end residues are trimmed from each CDR3. The order of the fields is V gene, clone size, CDR3 protein. Size values are once, few and many counts, or a class for expanded clones, and some rows have none.

TRBV7-2	.	ASSLMGRKNTGELF
TRBV6-5	few	ASRVSGSPLH
TRBV6-2/TRBV6-3	few	ASSQPTGFGTEAF
TRBV9	.	ASSVGTGAPSDSEAF
TRBV28	.	ASTRSSTDTQY
TRBV12-3/TRBV12-4	few	ASSPGQGTWGEQY
TRBV7-9	few	ASSPVAGYTDTQY
TRBV2	.	ASSPVAGGNIQY
TRBV5-1	.	ASSWKTYQETQY
TRBV7-2	few	ASSPVRTGGQAF
TRBV3-1	few	ASSHPSRGGTEAF
TRBV6-2/TRBV6-3	.	ASSYRDSYGYT
TRBV12-3/TRBV12-4	.	ASSKSSGSNEQF
TRBV12-3/TRBV12-4	.	ASSYGTGASEQY
TRBV23-1	.	ASSREGAGANVLT
TRBV5-4	.	ASSSGWGANYEQY
TRBV7-2	few	ASSTGGGREKLF
TRBV7-9	few	ASSEDRYEAF
TRBV7-3	many	ASSLDRKDGYT
TRBV6-5	.	ASSYPGPQNEQF
TRBV20-1	few	SASPSPGQGVQAEQF
TRBV19	few	ASSIGNIQY
TRBV9	.	ASSAGGTSDNEQF
TRBV7-9	.	ASSFYPGATETQY
TRBV12-3/TRBV12-4	many	ASSLGYNEQF
TRBV7-2	.	ASSLIPSGVYGYT
TRBV5-6	.	ASSLKVRTETWDEQF
TRBV5-1	few	ASSLTGNSNEQF
TRBV5-1	few	ASSFLPDTQY
TRBV20-1	.	SAPEGRGLGNTIY
TRBV2	many	ASSKVGQAPGELF
TRBV19	.	ASSIMEGYNQPQH
TRBV7-7	.	ASSLQGRQYEQF
TRBV7-9	few	ASSSGWRTEAF
TRBV5-1	few	ASSLGSRETQY
TRBV20-1	few	SAPTGTLNTGELF
TRBV18	.	ASSGTGAYEQY
TRBV5-5	once	ASSVDRGLAGYNEQF
TRBV29-1	.	SVAGRVSTDTQY
TRBV20-1	.	SAAHRDAGNTIY
TRBV7-2	.	ASSLAFRRTYGYT
TRBV7-9	.	ASSLFPFWNYGYT
TRBV15	.	ATSRLHSGRTDTQY
TRBV4-1	.	ASSQEFGGTDTQY
TRBV7-2	once	ASSVQGGMETQY
TRBV12-3/TRBV12-4	.	ASSLSGEYNEQF
TRBV5-1	.	ASSFFRGRDLF
TRBV28	few	ASSLWGQAHNEQF
TRBV12-3/TRBV12-4	.	ASSPTWGETEAF
TRBV2	.	ASSEQGADYEQY
TRBV5-1	.	ASSMGDSNQPQH
TRBV5-1	many	ASRGRTYNEQF
TRBV7-2	few	ASSLASGTAGYT
TRBV6-1	many	ASSEMAGNEQF
TRBV7-9	.	ASSHPRTGEETQY
TRBV21-1	.	ASSKVRRERDRTYEQY
TRBV5-1	.	ASSLQGAYT
TRBV7-3	.	ASSSHYSTKTRELF
TRBV10-3	.	AISGSGDETQY
TRBV10-3	few	AISDPRLAGGPGDTQY